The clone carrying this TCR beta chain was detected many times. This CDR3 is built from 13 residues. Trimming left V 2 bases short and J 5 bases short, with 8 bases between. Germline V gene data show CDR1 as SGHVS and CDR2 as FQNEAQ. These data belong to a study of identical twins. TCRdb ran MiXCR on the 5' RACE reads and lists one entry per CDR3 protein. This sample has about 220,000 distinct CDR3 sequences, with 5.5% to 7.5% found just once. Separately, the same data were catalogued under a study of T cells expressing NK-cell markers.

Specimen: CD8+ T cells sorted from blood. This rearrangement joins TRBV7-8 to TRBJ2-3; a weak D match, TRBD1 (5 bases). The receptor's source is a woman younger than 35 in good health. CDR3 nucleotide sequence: TGTGCCAGCAGCTTAAGGGGCGGAGATACGCAGTATTTT. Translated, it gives CASSLRGGDTQYF.